One T cell receptor (beta chain) is described in this entry. Germline V lookup: CDR1 DFQATT, CDR2 SNEGSKA (reference sequence). The CDR3 consists of 17 residues. V was clipped by 1 base and J by 0 bases; unmatched bases: 6. This entry comes from a study of human T cells and chemical hapten exposure. Regarding time point: pre-sensitization, week 0. The treatment here: therapeutic diphenylcyclopropenone sensitization with weekly scalp DPC. TCRdb re-derived calls from the RACE reads in MiXCR, one entry per CDR3 protein. Of some 38,000 distinct CDR3 sequences in the sample, 6% to 9.5% were seen once. The rearrangement links TRBV20-1 to TRBJ1-6; 7 bases line up with TRBD1. This material consisted of whole blood, taken in connection with sensitization to the hapten diphenylcyclopropenone (DPC). The clonotype originates from a woman aged 45-65 years with alopecia areata. Some clones in this sample may be carry-over from other donors' samples. Written as DNA, the CDR3 is TGCAGTGCTAGAGCAAGGGGACAGAGCTCCTATAATTCACCCCTCCACTTT. This translates into CSARARGQSSYNSPLHF.